This is a list of T cell receptor beta chains from one sample in a study of beta chain features in type 1 diabetes. TCRdb keeps only in-frame clones here, not all; method: immunoSEQ multiplex PCR. The sample has about 160,000 clones; around 63% are singletons. The sequencing sample was made of naive CD4+ T cells from blood. Receptor source: a young man with type 1 diabetes. Both conserved end residues are part of each CDR3. A D gene is named only where the DNA matches it firmly. A clone size is listed for some rows: how often the clone was seen (once, few, many), or a class if it is expanded.

j_gene: TRBJ2-7; v_gene: TRBV11-2; abundance: NA; len: 13; d_gene: TRBD1; CDR3aa: CASSFGQVYEQYF; CDR3nt: TGTGCCAGCAGCTTCGGACAGGTTTACGAGCAGTACTTC
j_gene: TRBJ1-5; v_gene: TRBV30; abundance: few; len: 14; d_gene: NA; CDR3aa: CAFSDGFSNQPQHF; CDR3nt: TGTGCCTTCTCGGATGGTTTTAGCAATCAGCCCCAGCATTTT
j_gene: TRBJ2-3; v_gene: TRBV11-3; abundance: few; len: 14; d_gene: NA; CDR3aa: CASSLGHATDTQYF; CDR3nt: TGTGCCAGCAGCTTAGGTCATGCGACAGATACGCAGTATTTT
j_gene: TRBJ2-1; v_gene: TRBV10-3; abundance: NA; len: 15; d_gene: NA; CDR3aa: CAISSRGGRDNEQFF; CDR3nt: TGTGCCATCAGTTCTAGGGGGGGCCGGGACAATGAGCAGTTCTTC
j_gene: TRBJ2-2; v_gene: TRBV30; abundance: NA; len: 14; d_gene: NA; CDR3aa: CAWSVLGDTGELFF; CDR3nt: TGTGCCTGGAGTGTACTCGGAGACACCGGGGAGCTGTTTTTT
j_gene: TRBJ2-7; v_gene: TRBV2; abundance: NA; len: 12; d_gene: NA; CDR3aa: CASSEASVKQYF; CDR3nt: TGTGCCAGCAGTGAAGCGAGCGTTAAGCAGTACTTC
j_gene: TRBJ2-3; v_gene: TRBV5-1; abundance: NA; len: 12; d_gene: NA; CDR3aa: CASRISTDTQYF; CDR3nt: TGCGCCAGCAGGATAAGCACAGATACGCAGTATTTT
j_gene: TRBJ2-1; v_gene: TRBV19; abundance: NA; len: 14; d_gene: NA; CDR3aa: CASSTGFLVGEQFF; CDR3nt: TGTGCCAGTAGTACCGGATTCCTCGTTGGTGAGCAGTTCTTC
j_gene: TRBJ1-6; v_gene: TRBV2; abundance: few; len: 13; d_gene: NA; CDR3aa: CASGTGIYSPLHF; CDR3nt: TGTGCCAGCGGAACAGGGATTTATTCACCCCTCCACTTT
j_gene: TRBJ2-1; v_gene: TRBV5-1; abundance: NA; len: 14; d_gene: NA; CDR3aa: CASSLSNSLDEQFF; CDR3nt: TGCGCCAGCAGCTTGAGCAATAGCTTGGATGAGCAGTTCTTC
j_gene: TRBJ2-1; v_gene: TRBV9; abundance: NA; len: 15; d_gene: NA; CDR3aa: CASSVAGQTYNEQFF; CDR3nt: TGTGCCAGCAGCGTAGCAGGACAGACATACAATGAGCAGTTCTTC
j_gene: TRBJ2-1; v_gene: TRBV29-1; abundance: NA; len: 14; d_gene: NA; CDR3aa: CSVVDAHGYNEQFF; CDR3nt: TGCAGCGTTGTAGACGCCCACGGATACAATGAGCAGTTCTTC
j_gene: TRBJ1-2; v_gene: TRBV29-1; abundance: NA; len: 14; d_gene: NA; CDR3aa: CSVGGTGSNYGYTF; CDR3nt: TGCAGCGTTGGAGGGACGGGCTCTAACTATGGCTACACCTTC
j_gene: TRBJ2-3; v_gene: TRBV7-9; abundance: NA; len: 13; d_gene: NA; CDR3aa: CASSLGGADTQYF; CDR3nt: TGTGCCAGCAGCTTAGGGGGTGCAGATACGCAGTATTTT
j_gene: TRBJ2-3; v_gene: TRBV28; abundance: NA; len: 15; d_gene: TRBD1; CDR3aa: CASSPRTGITDTQYF; CDR3nt: TGTGCCAGCAGTCCGCGGACAGGGATCACAGATACGCAGTATTTT
j_gene: TRBJ1-2; v_gene: TRBV25-1; abundance: once; len: 14; d_gene: NA; CDR3aa: CASSPEAFEDGYTF; CDR3nt: TGTGCCAGCAGTCCCGAGGCCTTCGAGGATGGCTACACCTTC